This record concerns one TCR beta chain sequence. In the original processing: Reference gene primer amplification gave nucleated cell count estimates. Sequencing used immunoSEQ multiplex PCR; TCRdb keeps in-frame clones, though not all of them. The D gene and trimming were derived from the DNA, and the V and J assignments and clone size from that table. The repertoire holds some 240,000 clones, with approximately 80% as singletons. In germline, CDR1 is KGHSH, CDR2 LQKENI. CDR3 length equals 15 residues. V was clipped by 3 bases and J by 8 bases; unmatched bases: 9. The source of the sample is a study of blood T cell repertoires in COVID-19. Study-level information: Samples taken during acute and convalescent COVID-19 were collected in the United States, Italy and Spain. Sample material is recorded as cDNA or gDNA derived from T cells, B-cell-depleted T cells, or PBMCs.

J is TRBJ1-2 and V is TRBV18, with TRBD1 identical over 10 bases. Source material: peripheral blood. The sequence derives from a woman aged 40 to 55 who had recovered from COVID-19. CDR3: CASSPPGQTGGGYTF. The CDR3, as DNA: TGTGCCAGCTCACCCCCTGGGCAGACAGGGGGCGGCTACACCTTC.